This T cell receptor beta chain was found in a study of OX40 agonist ivuxolimab in advanced cancers. At the level of the study: Patients in dose escalation had liver, melanoma, kidney or head and neck cancers.

Of note for this clone: The antigen is undetermined.

Cycle 7 day 1, cycle 4 day 1, and baseline were the timepoints at which blood was sampled. Overall study findings and caveats: Among the lowest peripheral clonal expansion occurred in 0.1-3.0 mg/kg partial responders.

Measured with immunoSEQ multiplex PCR; TCRdb has only the in-frame clones, and not every one. The repertoire holds around 84,000 clones, with just over 90% as singletons. The receptor was derived from an adult with an advanced solid tumor such as melanoma, head and neck, liver or kidney cancer. Sequences were derived from CD4+ or CD8+ T cells sorted from blood, sampled in a trial of the OX40 agonist ivuxolimab.

CDR3 sequence (DNA): TGTGCCAGCAGCTTAATGTCTGGCCAGCCTAACTATGGCTACACCTTC. It is translated as CASSLMSGQPNYGYTF. The chain has TRBV7-3 and TRBJ1-2, with unresolved D. The germline CDR1 and CDR2 sequences are SGHTA and FQGTGA. This CDR3 is 16 amino acids long. V lost 1 base, J lost 0 bases, and 12 bases lay in between. The complete variable domain, with remaining parts taken from reference TRBV7-3 and TRBJ1-2, reads GAGVSQTPSNKVTEKGKYVELRCDPISGHTALYWYRQSLGQGPEFLIYFQGTGAADDSGLPNDRFFAVRPEGSVSTLKIQRTERGDSAVYLCASSLMSGQPNYGYTFGSGTRLTVV.